Listed here are 18 T cell receptor beta chains from one sample, sequenced in a study of CD8 T cells in Susac syndrome. Random hexamers served to reverse transcribe about 0.5 to 1 ug RNA. TCRdb re-analysed the immunoSEQ multiplex PCR reads in MiXCR, keeping a single row per CDR3 protein. The sample shows under 95,000 distinct CDR3 sequences, just under 95% of them seen only once. Sequencing used CD4+ T cells from PBMCs. The receptors originated from a human donor with Susac syndrome.

This clonotype was detected only once. The V gene is TRBV3-1, the J gene TRBJ1-5; no clear D gene. The CDR3 has 13 residues. In germline, CDR1 is LGHDT, CDR2 YNNKEL (reference sequence). The germline V and J ends were trimmed by 4 bases and 9 bases, with 13 bases remaining between them. Here the CDR3 DNA reads TGTGCCAGCAGCCCCACGGTAAAGGGGCCCCAGCATTTT. Protein product: CASSPTVKGPQHF. Using reference TRBV3-1 and TRBJ1-5 for the parts outside the CDR3, the full variable domain is DTAVSQTPKYLVTQMGNDKSIKCEQNLGHDTMYWYKQDSKKFLKIMFSYNNKELIINETVPNRFSPKSPDKAHLNLHINSLELGDSAVYFCASSPTVKGPQHFGDGTRLSIL.

The gene calls are TRBV10-3 and TRBJ2-5, with 8 bases that match TRBD2. The CDR3 is 14 amino acids. The J segment lost 5 bases and the V segment lost 3 bases, leaving 5 bases of the junction unmatched. Germline V lookup: CDR1 ENHRY, CDR2 SYGVKD. The CDR3 region has the DNA TGTGCCATCAGTGATAGCGGGGATGGTGAGACCCAGTACTTC. It yields the protein CAISDSGDGETQYF.

The chain is built from TRBV5-1 and TRBJ1-6; a possible D gene is TRBD1 (5 bases). The CDR3 runs 13 residues. CDR1 is SGHRS and CDR2 is YFSETQ in the germline V gene. Between the trimmed V and J ends, which lost 6 bases and 10 bases, there was a span of 14 bases. CDR3 sequence reads: CASTRDPKSPLHF. The CDR3 DNA sequence: TGCGCCAGCACCCGGGACCCTAAGTCACCCCTCCACTTT.

This clonotype was observed a single time. The chain uses TRBV20-1 and TRBJ2-5; the match to TRBD2 covers 11 bases. With V trimmed by 6 bases and J by 5 bases, 8 bases remained unmatched. CDR3 length: 14 amino acids. From germline, CDR1 is DFQATT and CDR2 SNEGSKA (reference sequence). This CDR3 is CSAPKLAGDETQYF. The CDR3 DNA follows: TGCAGTGCACCTAAACTAGCGGGGGATGAGACCCAGTACTTC.

The CDR3 DNA reads as TGTGCCAGCAGACGACAGGGATATGGCTACACCTTC. Its protein product is CASRRQGYGYTF. This chain connects TRBV5-8 to TRBJ1-2; 7 bases map to TRBD1. CDR3 size: 12 residues. From germline, CDR1 is SGHTS and CDR2 YDEGEE. V lost 5 bases, J lost 5 bases, and 3 bases stayed unmatched.

This chain joins TRBV12-3 or TRBV12-4 and TRBJ2-7, with D maybe TRBD2 (5 bases). Trimming removed 6 bases from V and 5 bases from J, with 17 bases in between. The length of the CDR3 is 14 residues. The CDR3 is CASSSRGLGDEQYF. Written as DNA, the CDR3 is TGTGCCAGCAGCTCTCGGGGTCTCGGGGACGAGCAGTACTTC.

The chain combines TRBV18 with TRBJ1-1; TRBD1 matches 7 bases. Trimming at V came to 10 bases and at J to 3 bases, leaving 11 bases not matched to a gene. Germline CDR1 and CDR2: KGHSH and LQKENI. The CDR3 runs 14 residues. CDR3 DNA: TGTGCCACCCTCGGGACAGTCGGGGACACTGAAGCTTTCTTT. It translates to CATLGTVGDTEAFF.

This chain links TRBV5-4 with TRBJ2-6; D is unclear. Germline V CDR1 and CDR2: SGHNT, YYREEE (reference sequence). The germline V and J ends were trimmed by 2 bases and 4 bases, with 10 bases remaining between them. This CDR3 is built from 15 residues. DNA of the CDR3: TGTGCCAGCAGCTTACAGCAAGGCGGGGCCAACGTCCTGACTTTC. Encoded protein: CASSLQQGGANVLTF.

CDR3 sequence: CATQERGAMGNEQFF. The CDR3 DNA reads TGTGCCACCCAGGAGCGGGGGGCGATGGGAAATGAGCAGTTCTTC. The chain couples TRBV2 to TRBJ2-1; 9 bases fit TRBD2. Trimming took 10 bases from V and 7 from J; bases not matched to a gene: 14. Germline CDR1 SNHLY, CDR2 FYNNEI. The CDR3 runs to 15 residues.

The chain joins TRBV20-1 to TRBJ2-7; the D call may be TRBD1 or TRBD2 (5 bases each). V lost 5 bases and J 6 bases, leaving 11 bases between the germline ends. Germline V gene sequence: CDR1 DFQATT, CDR2 SNEGSKA (reference sequence). The CDR3 totals 11 residues. The CDR3 DNA is TGCAGTGCTGGGGGACCGGGCGAGCAGTACTTC. Residues: CSAGGPGEQYF.

The rearrangement links TRBV6-4 to TRBJ2-2, with 9 bases fitting TRBD1. V gave up 7 bases and J gave up 6 bases; unmatched junction bases: 6. This CDR3 spans 14 amino acids. Germline V gives CDR1 MRHNA, CDR2 SNTAGT. The DNA for the CDR3 is TGTGCCAGCACGGGGACAGGGTCGTCCGGGGAGCTGTTTTTT. Amino acid sequence: CASTGTGSSGELFF.

The chain recombines TRBV27 with TRBJ1-6, with TRBD1 matching over 10 bases. The ends lost 7 bases at V and 14 bases at J; junction bases unmatched: 14. Germline CDR1 MNHEY, CDR2 SMNVEV (reference sequence). The CDR3 loop spans 15 amino acids. Here the CDR3 reads CASTSPGQGLSALHF. The CDR3 DNA follows: TGTGCCAGCACTTCCCCGGGACAGGGGCTTTCGGCCCTCCACTTT.

The gene calls are TRBV28 and TRBJ1-1; D may be TRBD1 (5 bases). The germline CDR1 and CDR2 sequences are MDHEN and SYDVKM. This CDR3 is built from 12 residues. V lost 7 bases and J 4 bases, leaving 10 bases between the germline ends. CDR3 in amino acids: CASTPGFTEAFF. Here the CDR3 DNA reads TGTGCCAGCACCCCAGGGTTCACTGAAGCTTTCTTT.

This clonotype was picked up a small number of times. The gene calls are TRBV9 and TRBJ2-1; D remains unclear. Germline V lookup: CDR1 SGDLS, CDR2 YYNGEE. The CDR3 is made up of 14 amino acids. V was pared by 2 bases and J by 0 bases, with 6 bases between. CDR3 sequence (DNA): TGTGCCAGCAGCGTTTCCAGCTCCTACAATGAGCAGTTCTTC. It translates to CASSVSSSYNEQFF.

This chain joins TRBV24-1 and TRBJ2-5; 8 nucleotides line up with TRBD1. The CDR3 extends over 16 amino acids. Germline CDR1 reads KGHDR; CDR2 reads SFDVKD. V shed 2 bases and J 2 bases; nucleotides not matched to a gene: 6. CDR3 coding DNA: TGTGCCACCAGTGATTCCGGACAGGGCTATCAAGAGACCCAGTACTTC. Translation gives CATSDSGQGYQETQYF.

The V call is TRBV6-1, the J call TRBJ2-6, with a weak D call TRBD1 (5 bases). V was shortened by 5 bases and J by 0 bases, with 11 bases between the two germline ends. The CDR3 is 16 amino acids. Germline V gene data show CDR1 as MNHNS and CDR2 as SASEGT. CDR3: CASSPQGRSGANVLTF. As DNA, the CDR3 is TGTGCCAGCAGTCCTCAGGGTCGCTCTGGGGCCAACGTCCTGACTTTC.

The chain has TRBV7-2 and TRBJ2-3, with D tentatively TRBD1 (5 bases). CDR1 and CDR2 (germline): SGHTA, FQGNSA. The V end lost 4 bases, the J end lost 3 bases, and 5 bases lay between the germline ends. The CDR3 covers 12 residues. The chain's CDR3 is CASSWTTDTQYF. Written as DNA, the CDR3 is TGTGCCAGCAGCTGGACAACAGATACGCAGTATTTT.

CDR3: CATSRGMGELFF. CDR3 DNA: TGTGCCACCAGCAGAGGGATGGGGGAGCTGTTTTTT. V is TRBV15 and J is TRBJ2-2, with D unresolved. The CDR3 covers 12 residues. CDR1 is LNHNV and CDR2 is YYDKDF in the germline V gene (reference sequence). With 1 base removed from V and 8 bases from J, the gap between germline ends came to 5 bases.